This T cell receptor (beta chain) was captured by sequencing in a study of shared clonotypes between healthy human individuals. Only in-frame clones appear in the TCRdb table, and some are missing; sequencing was by immunoSEQ multiplex PCR. The sample records about 450,000 clones, around 79% being singletons. Broader study findings: Few donors limited the genetic and exposure-history diversity represented.

Comments on this clone: What it binds is unknown.

Trimming stripped 1 base from V and 8 bases from J, with 15 bases between. The germline CDR1 and CDR2 sequences are MNHNS and SASEGT. CDR3 length: 14 amino acids. The receptor was derived from a woman between 35 and 50 years old in good health. Some clones in this sample may be carry-over from other donors' samples. What was sequenced was PBMCs. The V and J genes are TRBV6-1 and TRBJ2-7; the D gene is possibly TRBD2 (5 bases). CDR3 region: CASSEESGPLKQYF. CDR3 in DNA: TGTGCCAGCAGTGAAGAAAGCGGACCATTGAAGCAGTACTTC.